A selection of T cell receptor beta chains follows, all from one sample in a study of blood T cell repertoires in COVID-19. The assay was immunoSEQ multiplex PCR, and TCRdb's table has in-frame clones only and misses some. Of around 190,000 clones detected, about 88% appear once; the ten largest clones hold over 15%. The specimen was peripheral blood. The receptors shown here come from a man in his fifties or sixties with COVID-19, enrolled during active disease. CDR3s leave out the opening cysteine and the closing phenylalanine or tryptophan. Each record gives: V gene, clone size, J gene, D gene, CDR3 protein. D genes are given only for firm matches. Where a row states a size, it is once, few, many or the class of an expanded clone; other rows omit it.

V gene: TRBV19; clone size: NA; J gene: TRBJ1-1; D gene: TRBD1; CDR3 protein: ASSHDRGIAAF
V gene: TRBV20-1; clone size: few; J gene: TRBJ2-7; D gene: NA; CDR3 protein: SARDLYEQY
V gene: TRBV7-8; clone size: NA; J gene: TRBJ2-1; D gene: TRBD1; CDR3 protein: ASSSKNRGPQYNEQF
V gene: TRBV6-5; clone size: once; J gene: TRBJ2-2; D gene: NA; CDR3 protein: ASRGGFQAGELF
V gene: TRBV30; clone size: NA; J gene: TRBJ1-2; D gene: TRBD1; CDR3 protein: AWSVLGQGADGYT
V gene: TRBV2; clone size: NA; J gene: TRBJ2-6; D gene: TRBD1; CDR3 protein: ARQGAPGANVLT
V gene: TRBV30; clone size: NA; J gene: TRBJ2-7; D gene: NA; CDR3 protein: AWSPLPDRAVEQY
V gene: TRBV5-1; clone size: NA; J gene: TRBJ1-1; D gene: TRBD1; CDR3 protein: ASSYHGQGGNTEAF
V gene: TRBV7-2; clone size: NA; J gene: TRBJ2-3; D gene: NA; CDR3 protein: ASSSSTSSTDTQY
V gene: TRBV7-3; clone size: NA; J gene: TRBJ2-1; D gene: NA; CDR3 protein: ASSQGRSYNEQF
V gene: TRBV6-5; clone size: NA; J gene: TRBJ1-5; D gene: NA; CDR3 protein: ASSYSGSQNQPQH
V gene: TRBV5-4; clone size: NA; J gene: TRBJ2-1; D gene: NA; CDR3 protein: ASSGSPSYNEQF
V gene: TRBV18; clone size: NA; J gene: TRBJ2-5; D gene: TRBD2; CDR3 protein: ASSPSGGKVTQY
V gene: TRBV4-1; clone size: NA; J gene: TRBJ2-1; D gene: TRBD2; CDR3 protein: ASSPLAGGRPEQF
V gene: TRBV19; clone size: NA; J gene: TRBJ1-2; D gene: NA; CDR3 protein: AIQGFLGYT
V gene: TRBV30; clone size: NA; J gene: TRBJ1-3; D gene: NA; CDR3 protein: AWSVLSGNTIY
V gene: TRBV18; clone size: NA; J gene: TRBJ2-3; D gene: TRBD1; CDR3 protein: ASSPGTGATDTQY
V gene: TRBV7-3; clone size: few; J gene: TRBJ1-6; D gene: TRBD1; CDR3 protein: ASSLGQDNSPLH
V gene: TRBV20-1; clone size: NA; J gene: TRBJ2-5; D gene: NA; CDR3 protein: SAPTSETQY
V gene: TRBV15; clone size: NA; J gene: TRBJ2-4; D gene: TRBD2; CDR3 protein: ATSSTPGTSYSEGNIQY
V gene: TRBV28; clone size: once; J gene: TRBJ1-1; D gene: NA; CDR3 protein: ASTPGGMNTEAF
V gene: TRBV11-2; clone size: NA; J gene: TRBJ2-7; D gene: TRBD1; CDR3 protein: ASSFPGQGNTYEQY
V gene: TRBV19; clone size: NA; J gene: TRBJ1-5; D gene: NA; CDR3 protein: ASSRTANNQPQH
V gene: TRBV6-5; clone size: NA; J gene: TRBJ1-5; D gene: TRBD1; CDR3 protein: ASSTTGWEPQH
V gene: TRBV6-4; clone size: NA; J gene: TRBJ1-1; D gene: NA; CDR3 protein: ASRATGNTEAF
V gene: TRBV5-3; clone size: NA; J gene: TRBJ2-3; D gene: NA; CDR3 protein: ARSPQGGLPTDTQY
V gene: TRBV6-5; clone size: NA; J gene: TRBJ1-1; D gene: NA; CDR3 protein: ASSRTANLNTEAF
V gene: TRBV6-5; clone size: NA; J gene: TRBJ2-1; D gene: TRBD2; CDR3 protein: ASSSLAGGLNEQF
V gene: TRBV19; clone size: NA; J gene: TRBJ1-2; D gene: TRBD1; CDR3 protein: ASRREGANYGYT
V gene: TRBV10-3; clone size: NA; J gene: TRBJ2-5; D gene: TRBD1; CDR3 protein: AISTGTGVVQTQY
V gene: TRBV28; clone size: NA; J gene: TRBJ2-4; D gene: NA; CDR3 protein: ASTVDRMLQGIQY
V gene: TRBV18; clone size: NA; J gene: TRBJ2-1; D gene: TRBD2; CDR3 protein: ASSPLGLAWNEQF
V gene: TRBV12-3/TRBV12-4; clone size: NA; J gene: TRBJ1-5; D gene: NA; CDR3 protein: ASSSRGNQPQH
V gene: TRBV6-5; clone size: once; J gene: TRBJ1-3; D gene: NA; CDR3 protein: ASRTTGSSGNTIY
V gene: TRBV5-4; clone size: NA; J gene: TRBJ2-3; D gene: TRBD1; CDR3 protein: ASSLAGTGEGDTQY
V gene: TRBV6-5; clone size: NA; J gene: TRBJ1-2; D gene: NA; CDR3 protein: ASSPTGRGYT
V gene: TRBV15; clone size: NA; J gene: TRBJ2-3; D gene: TRBD2; CDR3 protein: ATSTPRGGGAEDTQY
V gene: TRBV15; clone size: NA; J gene: TRBJ2-1; D gene: TRBD2; CDR3 protein: ATSKRPSGYEQF
V gene: TRBV6-5; clone size: once; J gene: TRBJ2-7; D gene: NA; CDR3 protein: ASSYQRGSYEQY
V gene: TRBV25-1; clone size: NA; J gene: TRBJ1-6; D gene: TRBD1; CDR3 protein: ASSEWGTGGYSPLH
V gene: TRBV6-2/TRBV6-3; clone size: NA; J gene: TRBJ1-2; D gene: NA; CDR3 protein: ASSPIGSGRFNYGYT
V gene: TRBV6-1; clone size: NA; J gene: TRBJ2-2; D gene: NA; CDR3 protein: ASSERAGELF
V gene: TRBV25-1; clone size: NA; J gene: TRBJ2-5; D gene: TRBD1; CDR3 protein: ASSVRDRGQETQY
V gene: TRBV6-5; clone size: NA; J gene: TRBJ2-3; D gene: NA; CDR3 protein: ASSSSTGSPVY
V gene: TRBV2; clone size: NA; J gene: TRBJ1-1; D gene: TRBD1; CDR3 protein: ASRSADRVPEAF
V gene: TRBV5-1; clone size: NA; J gene: TRBJ2-4; D gene: TRBD1; CDR3 protein: ASSSEPGQGTAKNIQY
V gene: TRBV29-1; clone size: NA; J gene: TRBJ1-2; D gene: NA; CDR3 protein: SVTRMGGYT